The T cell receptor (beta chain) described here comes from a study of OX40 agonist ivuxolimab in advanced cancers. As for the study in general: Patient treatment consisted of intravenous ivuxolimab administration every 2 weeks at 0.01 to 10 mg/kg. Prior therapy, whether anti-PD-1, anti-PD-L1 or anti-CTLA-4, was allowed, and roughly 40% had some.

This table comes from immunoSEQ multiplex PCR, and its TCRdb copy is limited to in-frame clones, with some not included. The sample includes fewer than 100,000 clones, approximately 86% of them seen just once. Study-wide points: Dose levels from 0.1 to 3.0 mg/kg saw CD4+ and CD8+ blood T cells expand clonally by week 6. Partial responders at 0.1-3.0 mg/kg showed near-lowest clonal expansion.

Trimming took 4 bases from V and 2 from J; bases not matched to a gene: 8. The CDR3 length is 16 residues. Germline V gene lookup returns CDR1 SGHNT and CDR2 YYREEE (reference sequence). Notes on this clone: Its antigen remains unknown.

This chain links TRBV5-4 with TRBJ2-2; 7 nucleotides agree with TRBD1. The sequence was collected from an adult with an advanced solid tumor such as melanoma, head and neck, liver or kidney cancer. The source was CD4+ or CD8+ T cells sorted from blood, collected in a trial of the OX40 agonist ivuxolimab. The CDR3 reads CASSPPTGPNTGELFF. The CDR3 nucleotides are TGTGCCAGCAGCCCACCGACAGGGCCAAACACCGGGGAGCTGTTTTTT.